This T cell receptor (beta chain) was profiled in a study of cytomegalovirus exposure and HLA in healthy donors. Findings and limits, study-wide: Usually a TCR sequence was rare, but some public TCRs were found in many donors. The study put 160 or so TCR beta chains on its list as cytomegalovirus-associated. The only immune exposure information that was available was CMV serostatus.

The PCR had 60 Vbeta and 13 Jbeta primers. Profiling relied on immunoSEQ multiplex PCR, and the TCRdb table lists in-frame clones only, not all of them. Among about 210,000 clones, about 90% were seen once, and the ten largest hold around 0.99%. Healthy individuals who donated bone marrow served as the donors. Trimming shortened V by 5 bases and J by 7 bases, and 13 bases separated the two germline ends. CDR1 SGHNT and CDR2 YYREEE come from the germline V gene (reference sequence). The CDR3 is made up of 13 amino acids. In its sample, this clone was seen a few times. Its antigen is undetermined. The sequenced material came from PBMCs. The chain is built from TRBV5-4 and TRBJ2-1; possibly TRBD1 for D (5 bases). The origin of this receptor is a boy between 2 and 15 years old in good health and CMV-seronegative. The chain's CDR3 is CASSGQGVNEQFF. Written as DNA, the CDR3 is TGTGCCAGCAGTGGGCAGGGTGTGAATGAGCAGTTCTTC.